The clone carrying this T cell receptor (beta chain) has a handful of counts. The antigen is not known. This record belongs to a study of T-cell memory formation after mild COVID-19. General study results and limits: Cross-reactive memory apparently joined, as some responding clones appeared in pre-infection memory.

In TCRdb, the 5' RACE reads were re-called with MiXCR into one record per CDR3 protein. The table includes fewer than 250,000 distinct CDR3 sequences, approximately 30% detected once. V was cut by 4 bases and J by 6 bases, with 10 bases left in between. The V gene's germline CDR1 is SGHTA and CDR2 FQGNSA. The CDR3 contains 12 residues. This TCR came from an adult woman who had mild COVID-19 (a few samples of this study predate the infection). Cell type and time point are not known. The rearrangement links TRBV7-2 to TRBJ2-7; D unresolved. The specimen was PBMCs or a T cell subset sorted from them (not recorded which). The CDR3 nucleotides read TGTGCCAGCAGCTCCTCTGCCCCCGAGCAGTACTTC. Translated: CASSSSAPEQYF.